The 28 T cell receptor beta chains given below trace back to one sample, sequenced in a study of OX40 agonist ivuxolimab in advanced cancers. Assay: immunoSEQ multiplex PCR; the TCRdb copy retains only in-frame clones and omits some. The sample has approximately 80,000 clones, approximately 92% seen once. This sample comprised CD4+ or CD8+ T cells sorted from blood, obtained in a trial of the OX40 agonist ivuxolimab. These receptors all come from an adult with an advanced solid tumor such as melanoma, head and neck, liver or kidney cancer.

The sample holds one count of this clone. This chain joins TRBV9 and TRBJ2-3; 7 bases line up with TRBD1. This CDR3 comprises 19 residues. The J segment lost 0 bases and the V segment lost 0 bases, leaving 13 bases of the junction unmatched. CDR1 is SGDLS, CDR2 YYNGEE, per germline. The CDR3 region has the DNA TGTGCCAGCAGCGTAGAGGTTTGGGGAAGGGACAGAAGCACAGATACGCAGTATTTT. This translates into CASSVEVWGRDRSTDTQYF.

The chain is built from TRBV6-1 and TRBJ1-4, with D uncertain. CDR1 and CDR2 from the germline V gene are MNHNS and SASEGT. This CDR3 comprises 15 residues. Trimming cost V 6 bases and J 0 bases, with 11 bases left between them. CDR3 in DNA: TGTGCCAGCAGCGACTTAGTTGCAACTAATGAAAAACTGTTTTTT. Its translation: CASSDLVATNEKLFF.

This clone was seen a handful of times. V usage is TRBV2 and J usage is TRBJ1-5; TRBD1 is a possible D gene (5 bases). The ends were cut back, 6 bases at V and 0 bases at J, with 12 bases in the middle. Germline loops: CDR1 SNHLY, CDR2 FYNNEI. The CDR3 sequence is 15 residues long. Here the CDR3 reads CASRGGLFSNQPQHF. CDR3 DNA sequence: TGTGCCAGCAGGGGGGGACTGTTTAGCAATCAGCCCCAGCATTTT.

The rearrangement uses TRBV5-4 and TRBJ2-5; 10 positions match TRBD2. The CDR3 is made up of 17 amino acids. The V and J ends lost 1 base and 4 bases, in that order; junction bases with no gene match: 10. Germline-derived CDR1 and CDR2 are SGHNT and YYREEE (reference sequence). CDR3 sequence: CASSLWSGRGLPETQYF. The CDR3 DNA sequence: TGTGCCAGCAGCTTGTGGAGCGGGAGGGGCCTCCCAGAGACCCAGTACTTC.

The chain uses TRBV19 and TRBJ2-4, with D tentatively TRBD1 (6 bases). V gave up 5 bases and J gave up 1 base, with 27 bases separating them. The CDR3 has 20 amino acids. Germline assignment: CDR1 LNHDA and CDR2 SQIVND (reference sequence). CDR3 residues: CASSPRPQGSVSGAKNIQYF. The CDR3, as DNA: TGTGCCAGTAGTCCTCGCCCTCAGGGGTCAGTCTCAGGGGCCAAAAACATTCAGTACTTC.

CDR3 nucleotide sequence: TGTGCCAGCAGCCGTTCGGGACAGGGGGCGCAGGCTTTCTTT. This encodes CASSRSGQGAQAFF. The genes are TRBV5-6 and TRBJ1-1; 12 bases match TRBD1. The CDR3 runs to 14 residues. Germline-derived CDR1 and CDR2 are SGHDT and YYEEEE. Losses at the gene ends were 4 bases for V and 11 bases for J; bases not matched to a gene: 9.

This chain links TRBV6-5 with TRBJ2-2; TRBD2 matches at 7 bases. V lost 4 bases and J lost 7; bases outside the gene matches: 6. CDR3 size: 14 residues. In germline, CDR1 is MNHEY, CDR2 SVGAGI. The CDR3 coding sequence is TGTGCCAGCAGTTCCCAGCGGGGATACGGGGAGCTGTTTTTT. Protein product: CASSSQRGYGELFF.

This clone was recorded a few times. The CDR3 DNA is TGCGCCGGACGCGGGGAGCTGTTTTTT. Amino acids: CAGRGELFF. V and J are TRBV10-1 and TRBJ2-2; D gene uncertain. CDR3 size: 9 residues. The germline V gene has CDR1 WNHNN and CDR2 SYGVQD (reference sequence). V was trimmed by 11 bases and J by 7 bases, leaving 5 bases between them.

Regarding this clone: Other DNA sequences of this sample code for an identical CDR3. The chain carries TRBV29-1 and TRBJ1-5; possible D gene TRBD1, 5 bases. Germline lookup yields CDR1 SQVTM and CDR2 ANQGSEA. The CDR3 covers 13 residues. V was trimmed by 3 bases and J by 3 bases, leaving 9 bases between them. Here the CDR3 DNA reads TGCAGCGTTGATCAGGGTCCCAATCAGCCCCAGCATTTT. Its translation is CSVDQGPNQPQHF.

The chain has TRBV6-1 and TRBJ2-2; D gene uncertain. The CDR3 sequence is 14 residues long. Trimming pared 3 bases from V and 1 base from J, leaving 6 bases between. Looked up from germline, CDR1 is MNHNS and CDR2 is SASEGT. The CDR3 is CASSDVWNTGELFF. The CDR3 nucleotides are TGTGCCAGCAGTGATGTGTGGAACACCGGGGAGCTGTTTTTT.

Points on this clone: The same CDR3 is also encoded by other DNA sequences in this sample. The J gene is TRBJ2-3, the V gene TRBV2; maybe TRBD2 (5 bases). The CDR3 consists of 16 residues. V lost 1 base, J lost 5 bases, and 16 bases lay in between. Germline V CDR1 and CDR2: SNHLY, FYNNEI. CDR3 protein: CASSEGSGRALDTQYF. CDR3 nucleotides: TGTGCCAGCAGTGAAGGCAGCGGAAGGGCCTTAGATACGCAGTATTTT.

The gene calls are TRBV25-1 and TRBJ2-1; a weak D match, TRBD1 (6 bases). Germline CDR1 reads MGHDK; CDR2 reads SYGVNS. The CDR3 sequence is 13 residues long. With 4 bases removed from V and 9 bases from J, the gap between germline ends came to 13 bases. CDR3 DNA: TGTGCCAGCAGTGTCACAGGGTTGACTGAGCAGTTCTTC. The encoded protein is CASSVTGLTEQFF.

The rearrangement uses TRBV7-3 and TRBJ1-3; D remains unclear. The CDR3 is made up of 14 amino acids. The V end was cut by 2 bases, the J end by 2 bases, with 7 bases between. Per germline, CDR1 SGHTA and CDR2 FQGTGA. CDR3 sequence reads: CASSLGPTGNTIYF. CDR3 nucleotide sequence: TGTGCCAGCAGCTTAGGGCCAACTGGAAACACCATATATTTT.

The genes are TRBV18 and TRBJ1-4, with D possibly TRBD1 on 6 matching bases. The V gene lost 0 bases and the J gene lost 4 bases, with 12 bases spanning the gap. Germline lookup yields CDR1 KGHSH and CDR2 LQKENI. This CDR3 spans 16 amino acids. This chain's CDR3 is CASSPPRGQGNEKLFF. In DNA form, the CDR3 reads TGTGCCAGCTCACCACCGCGGGGGCAGGGTAATGAAAAACTGTTTTTT.

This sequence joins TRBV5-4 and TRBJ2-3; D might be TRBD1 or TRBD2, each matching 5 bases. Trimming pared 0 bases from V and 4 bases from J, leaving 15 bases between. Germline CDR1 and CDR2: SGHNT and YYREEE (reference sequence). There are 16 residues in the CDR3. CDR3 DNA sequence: TGTGCCAGCAGCTTGGAGCGAGGGAGAGGGGCAGATACGCAGTATTTT. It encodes CASSLERGRGADTQYF.

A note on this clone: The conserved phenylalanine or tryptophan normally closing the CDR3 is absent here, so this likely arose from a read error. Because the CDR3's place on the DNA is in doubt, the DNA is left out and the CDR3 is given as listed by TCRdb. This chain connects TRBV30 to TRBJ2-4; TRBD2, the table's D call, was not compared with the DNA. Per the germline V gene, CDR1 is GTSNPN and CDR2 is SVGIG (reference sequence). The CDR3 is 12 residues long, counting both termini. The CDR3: CAWSVSGNPHFS.

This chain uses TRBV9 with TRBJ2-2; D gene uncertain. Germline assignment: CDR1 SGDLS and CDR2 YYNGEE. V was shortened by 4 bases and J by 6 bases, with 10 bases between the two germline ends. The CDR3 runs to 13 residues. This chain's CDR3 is CASSPRWAGELFF. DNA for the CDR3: TGTGCCAGCAGCCCTCGGTGGGCCGGGGAGCTGTTTTTT.

CDR3: CASSRDSSYNSPLHF. DNA of the CDR3: TGTGCCAGCAGTCGGGACAGTTCCTATAATTCACCCCTCCACTTT. The genes are TRBV5-4 and TRBJ1-6; 7 positions match TRBD1. This CDR3 has 15 amino acids. The junction had 3 bases not matched to a gene; V was cut back by 5 bases and J by 1 base. Germline CDR1 is SGHNT and CDR2 is YYREEE (reference sequence). The full variable domain, its missing parts supplied by reference TRBV5-4 and TRBJ1-6, is ETGVTQSPTHLIKTRGQQVTLRCSSQSGHNTVSWYQQALGQGPQFIFQYYREEENGRGNFPPRFSGLQFPNYSSELNVNALELDDSALYLCASSRDSSYNSPLHFGNGTRLTVT.

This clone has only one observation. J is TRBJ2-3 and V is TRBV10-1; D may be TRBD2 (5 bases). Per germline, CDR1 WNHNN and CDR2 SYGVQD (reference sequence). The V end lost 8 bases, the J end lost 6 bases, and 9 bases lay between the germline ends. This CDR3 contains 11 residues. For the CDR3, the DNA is TGCGCCAGCGGTTCGGGGGATACGCAGTATTTT. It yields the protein CASGSGDTQYF.

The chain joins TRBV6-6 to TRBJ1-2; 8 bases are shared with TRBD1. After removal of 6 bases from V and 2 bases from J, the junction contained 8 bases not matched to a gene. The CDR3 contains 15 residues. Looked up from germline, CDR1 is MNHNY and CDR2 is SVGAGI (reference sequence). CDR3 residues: CASRLDRGGNYGYTF. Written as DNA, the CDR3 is TGTGCCAGCAGATTAGACAGGGGTGGAAACTATGGCTACACCTTC.

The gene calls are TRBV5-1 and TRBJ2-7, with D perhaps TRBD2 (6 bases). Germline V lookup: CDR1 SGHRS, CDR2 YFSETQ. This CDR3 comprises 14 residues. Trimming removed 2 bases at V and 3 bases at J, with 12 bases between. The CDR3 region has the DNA TGCGCCAGCAGCTTAGCGGGCGAAAACTACGAGCAGTACTTC. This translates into CASSLAGENYEQYF.

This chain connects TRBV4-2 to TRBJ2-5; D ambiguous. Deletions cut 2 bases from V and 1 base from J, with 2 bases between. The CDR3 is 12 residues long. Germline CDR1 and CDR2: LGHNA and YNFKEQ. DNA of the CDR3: TGTGCCAGCAGCCAACTCCAAGAGACCCAGTACTTC. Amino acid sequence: CASSQLQETQYF.

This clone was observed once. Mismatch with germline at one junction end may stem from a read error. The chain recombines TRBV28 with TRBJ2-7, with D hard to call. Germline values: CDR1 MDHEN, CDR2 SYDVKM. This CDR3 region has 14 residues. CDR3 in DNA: TGTGCCAGCCGTTTGGGCCTTATAGGCTACGAGCAGTACTTC. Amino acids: CASRLGLIGYEQYF.

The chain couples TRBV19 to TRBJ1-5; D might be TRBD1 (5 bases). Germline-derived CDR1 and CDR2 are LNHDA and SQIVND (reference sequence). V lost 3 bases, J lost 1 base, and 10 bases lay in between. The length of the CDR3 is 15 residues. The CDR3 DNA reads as TGTGCCAGTAGTATGAGACAGAGCAGCAATCAGCCCCAGCATTTT. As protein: CASSMRQSSNQPQHF.

This CDR3 reads CASSQDLDSPYEQYF. CDR3 coding DNA: TGTGCCAGCAGCCAAGACCTCGACAGTCCCTACGAGCAGTACTTC. The V call is TRBV14, the J call TRBJ2-7, with a weak D call TRBD1 (5 bases). CDR1 is SGHDN, CDR2 FVKESK, per germline. Trimming removed 0 bases at V and 2 bases at J, with 11 bases between. The length of the CDR3 is 15 residues.

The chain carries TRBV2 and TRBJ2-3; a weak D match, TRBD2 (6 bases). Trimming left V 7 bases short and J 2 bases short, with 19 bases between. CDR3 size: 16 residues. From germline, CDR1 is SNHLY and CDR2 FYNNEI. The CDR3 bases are TGTGCCAGCACCCTTCGGGGGACGTACTCCACAGATACGCAGTATTTT. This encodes CASTLRGTYSTDTQYF.

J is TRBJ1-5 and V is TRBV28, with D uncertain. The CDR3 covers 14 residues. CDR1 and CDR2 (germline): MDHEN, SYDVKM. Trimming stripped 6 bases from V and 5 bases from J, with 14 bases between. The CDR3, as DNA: TGTGCCAGCAGCACCCTTTTAATATATCAGCCCCAGCATTTT. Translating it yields CASSTLLIYQPQHF.

CDR3 sequence reads: CASSRDVYGYTF. The CDR3 nucleotides are TGCGCCAGCAGTCGGGACGTCTATGGCTACACCTTC. The chain carries TRBV5-1 and TRBJ1-2; tentative D call: TRBD1 (5 bases). Trimming pared 5 bases from V and 4 bases from J, leaving 9 bases between. The CDR3 is 12 amino acids. Germline V lookup: CDR1 SGHRS, CDR2 YFSETQ.